The subject of this entry is one TCR beta chain. The antigen this receptor binds is unknown. No per-base quality is available; no much larger clone lies one base away. This record comes from a study of neurological immune-mediated disorders (dated by TCRdb to between 2018 and 2021). Study-level background: The study compared peripheral blood TCR-beta repertoires of HTLV-I-associated myelopathy (HAM/TSP) patients, multiple sclerosis patients and healthy controls using UMI-based sequencing. The roughly 99 TCR-beta libraries covered PBMC samples along with longitudinal samples, technical triplicates, and paired sorted CD4+ and CD8+ T-cell subsets. The cohort was made up of 68 subjects, consisting of some 15 HAM/TSP patients, around 35 multiple sclerosis patients and around 20 healthy controls. Study-level results and caveats: Across subjects, expanded clones never shared an identical CDR3 amino acid sequence, which suggests that the TCR-beta repertoires in every group were private. TCR clonal expansion was highest in HAM/TSP patients and lowest in MS patients, with MS patients falling below even healthy controls.

For sorted-subset TCR libraries, some 1 million sorted CD4+ or CD8+ T cells were used. Peripheral blood underwent Ficoll-Hypaque density gradient centrifugation to isolate PBMCs, which were then cryopreserved in liquid nitrogen. Paired sorted CD4+ and CD8+ subsets came from healthy controls, HAM/TSP patients and MS patients. cDNA was synthesized by template-switch 5'RACE using a primer carrying a 10-nucleotide random unique molecular identifier by which each TCR transcript was tagged. Every sequencing run yielded over 160 million TCR-beta sequences covering 15-18 subjects. The RNeasy kit was used to extract total RNA. The KAPA Real-time Library Amplification kit was used to amplify TCR-beta VDJ regions with primers targeting the TCR constant region and the 5'RACE anchor. Sample indexes and Illumina adaptors were added in a first PCR, and a second PCR then increased library yield. After purification with Ampure beads, the TCR product of roughly 650 bp was size-selected on a 2% E-gel SizeSelection system. Before pooling, library quality was assessed on a Bioanalyzer, concentration was determined with Qubit, and library quantification was performed with the Kapa Library Quantification kit. Libraries were sequenced paired-end 2 x 150 bp on an Illumina HiSeq 2500. To increase sequence diversity, roughly 24-30% phiX was spiked into each library pool. As for the authors' bioinformatics: Quality-filtered reads were processed with the UMI-based MiGEC pipeline, which removed over 75% of raw TCR sequences during error correction. IMGT germline references were used for alignment of VDJ genes, and clonotypes were defined by a unique CDR3 amino acid sequence together with V-J genes. VDJtools evaluated clonal expansion, Shannon diversity and CDR3 relatedness (CalcPairwiseDistances, ClusterSamples); CLCbio workbench built phylogenetic trees. Expanded clones were defined as having at least 8 unique UMIs, based on coefficient-of-variation modelling across technical triplicates. The public sequencing data were trimmed at Q25 with fastp and processed into clonotypes with MiXCR by TCRdb, which kept only in-frame beta chains. Identical CDR3 protein sequences are pooled into one entry, listed with their most common genes and DNA. These V and J calls rely on TCRdb rather than the paper's analysis. The sample contains roughly 29,000 distinct CDR3 sequences, approximately 22% of them found a single time. Clones ranked in the top ten supply 25% to 30% of the sample.

There are 14 amino acids in the CDR3, from cysteine to phenylalanine inclusive. The entry retains the CDR3 DNA only, 42 bases that are in frame from base 1. CDR1 and CDR2, per the germline V gene (reference sequence), are DFQATT and SNEGSKA. Trimming accounts for 5 bases at V and 3 bases at J, while the number of junction bases matched to no gene is 9. The rearrangement joined TRBV20-1 to TRBJ1-1; TRBD1 matches 7 bases in the middle. Sequenced: CD4+ T cells from blood. This clonotype originated in a man aged 45-65 years with HTLV-1-associated myelopathy (HAM/TSP). The CDR3 protein: CSAPQTGRDTEAFF. The DNA sequence is TGCAGTGCTCCTCAGACAGGGCGGGACACTGAAGCTTTCTTT.